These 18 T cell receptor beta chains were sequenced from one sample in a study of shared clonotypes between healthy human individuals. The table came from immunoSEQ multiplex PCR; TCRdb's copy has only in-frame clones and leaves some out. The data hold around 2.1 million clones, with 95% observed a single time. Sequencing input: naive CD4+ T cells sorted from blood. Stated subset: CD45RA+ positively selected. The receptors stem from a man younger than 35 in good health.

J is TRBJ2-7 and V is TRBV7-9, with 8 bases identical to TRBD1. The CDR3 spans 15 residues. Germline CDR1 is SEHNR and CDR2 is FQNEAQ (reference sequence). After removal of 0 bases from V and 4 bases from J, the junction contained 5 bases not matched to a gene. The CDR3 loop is CASSLAKGQEYEQYF. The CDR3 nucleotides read TGTGCCAGCAGCTTAGCCAAGGGACAGGAATACGAGCAGTACTTC.

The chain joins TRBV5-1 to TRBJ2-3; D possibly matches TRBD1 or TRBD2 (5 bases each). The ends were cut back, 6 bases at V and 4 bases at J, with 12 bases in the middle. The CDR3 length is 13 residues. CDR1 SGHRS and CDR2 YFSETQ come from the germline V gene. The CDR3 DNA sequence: TGCGCCAGCACCGAACTAGGGGCAGATACGCAGTATTTT. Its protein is CASTELGADTQYF.

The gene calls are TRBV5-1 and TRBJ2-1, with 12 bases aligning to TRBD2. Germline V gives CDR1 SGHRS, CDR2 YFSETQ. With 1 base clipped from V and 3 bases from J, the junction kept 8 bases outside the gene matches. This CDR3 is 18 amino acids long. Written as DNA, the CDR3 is TGCGCCAGCAGCTTGTTTCTAGCGGGAGGGCCAGTCTACAATGAGCAGTTCTTC. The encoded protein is CASSLFLAGGPVYNEQFF.

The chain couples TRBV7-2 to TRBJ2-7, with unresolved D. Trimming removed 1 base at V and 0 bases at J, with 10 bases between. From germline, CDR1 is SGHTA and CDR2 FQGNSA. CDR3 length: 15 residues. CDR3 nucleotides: TGTGCCAGCAGCTTAGTGTATCACAGCTCCTACGAGCAGTACTTC. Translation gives CASSLVYHSSYEQYF.

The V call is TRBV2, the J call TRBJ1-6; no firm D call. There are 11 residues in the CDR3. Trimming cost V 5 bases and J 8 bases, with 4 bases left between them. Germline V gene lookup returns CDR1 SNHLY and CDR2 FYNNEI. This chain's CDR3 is CASSWDSPLHF. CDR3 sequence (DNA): TGTGCCAGCAGTTGGGATTCACCCCTCCACTTT.

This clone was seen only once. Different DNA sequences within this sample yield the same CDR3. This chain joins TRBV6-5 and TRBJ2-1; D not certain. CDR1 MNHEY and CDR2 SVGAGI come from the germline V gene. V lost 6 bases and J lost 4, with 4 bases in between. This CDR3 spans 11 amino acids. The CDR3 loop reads CASRRYNEQFF. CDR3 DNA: TGTGCCAGCAGGCGGTACAATGAGCAGTTCTTC.

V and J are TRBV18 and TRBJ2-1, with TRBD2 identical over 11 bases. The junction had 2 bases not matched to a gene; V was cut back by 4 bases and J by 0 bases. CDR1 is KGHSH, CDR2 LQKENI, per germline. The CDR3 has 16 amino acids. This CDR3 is CASSLGTSGSYNEQFF. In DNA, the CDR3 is TGTGCCAGCTCACTTGGGACTAGCGGCTCCTACAATGAGCAGTTCTTC.

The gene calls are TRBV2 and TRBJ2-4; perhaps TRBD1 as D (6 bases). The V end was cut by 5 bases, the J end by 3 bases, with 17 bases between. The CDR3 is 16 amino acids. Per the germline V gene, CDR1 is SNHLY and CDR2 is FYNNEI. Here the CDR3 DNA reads TGTGCCAGCAGTCTGGACAGTCCGATGGTCAAAAACATTCAGTACTTC. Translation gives CASSLDSPMVKNIQYF.

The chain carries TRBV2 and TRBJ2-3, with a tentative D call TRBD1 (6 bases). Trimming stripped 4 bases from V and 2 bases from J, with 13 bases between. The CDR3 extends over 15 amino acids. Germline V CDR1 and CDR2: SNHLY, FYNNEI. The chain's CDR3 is CASSAPGTTTDTQYF. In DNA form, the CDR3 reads TGTGCCAGCAGTGCCCCCGGGACAACCACAGATACGCAGTATTTT.

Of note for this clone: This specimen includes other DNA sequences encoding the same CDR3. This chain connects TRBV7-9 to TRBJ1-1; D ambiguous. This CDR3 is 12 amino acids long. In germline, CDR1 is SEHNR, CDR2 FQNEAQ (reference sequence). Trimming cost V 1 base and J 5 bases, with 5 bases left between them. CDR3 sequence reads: CASSLGLTEAFF. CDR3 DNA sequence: TGTGCCAGCAGCTTAGGGTTAACTGAAGCTTTCTTT. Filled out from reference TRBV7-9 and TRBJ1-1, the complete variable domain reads DTGVSQNPRHKITKRGQNVTFRCDPISEHNRLYWYRQTLGQGPEFLTYFQNEAQLEKSRLLSDRFSAERPKGSFSTLEIQRTEQGDSAMYLCASSLGLTEAFFGQGTRLTVV.

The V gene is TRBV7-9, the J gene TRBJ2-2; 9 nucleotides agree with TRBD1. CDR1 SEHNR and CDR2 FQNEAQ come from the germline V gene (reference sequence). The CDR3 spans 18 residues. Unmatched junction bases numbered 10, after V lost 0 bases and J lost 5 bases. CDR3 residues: CASSLALLQGAWTGELFF. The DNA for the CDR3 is TGTGCCAGCAGCTTAGCCCTATTACAGGGGGCTTGGACCGGGGAGCTGTTTTTT.

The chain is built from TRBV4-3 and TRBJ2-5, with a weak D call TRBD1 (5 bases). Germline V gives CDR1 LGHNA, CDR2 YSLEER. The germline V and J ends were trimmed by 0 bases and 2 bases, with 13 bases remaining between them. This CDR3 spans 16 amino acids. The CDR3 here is CASSQEITGDQETQYF. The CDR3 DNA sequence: TGCGCCAGCAGCCAAGAGATAACAGGTGATCAAGAGACCCAGTACTTC.

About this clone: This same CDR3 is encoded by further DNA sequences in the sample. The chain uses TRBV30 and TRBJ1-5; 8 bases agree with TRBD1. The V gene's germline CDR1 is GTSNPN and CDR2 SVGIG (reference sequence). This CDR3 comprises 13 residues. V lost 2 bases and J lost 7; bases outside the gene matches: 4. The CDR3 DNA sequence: TGTGCCTGGAGTTCAGGGGGCGGACAGCCCCAGCATTTT. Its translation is CAWSSGGGQPQHF.

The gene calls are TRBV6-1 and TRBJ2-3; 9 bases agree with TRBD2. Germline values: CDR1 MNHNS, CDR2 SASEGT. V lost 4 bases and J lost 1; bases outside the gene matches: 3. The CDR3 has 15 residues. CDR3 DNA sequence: TGTGCCAGCAGTGGAATAGCGGGGGGCACAGATACGCAGTATTTT. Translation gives CASSGIAGGTDTQYF.

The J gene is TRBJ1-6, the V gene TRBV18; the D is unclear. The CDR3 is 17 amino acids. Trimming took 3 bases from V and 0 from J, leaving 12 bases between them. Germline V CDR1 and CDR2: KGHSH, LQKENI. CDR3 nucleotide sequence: TGTGCCAGCTCACCCTTACAGAAGAGCTCCTATAATTCACCCCTCCACTTT. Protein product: CASSPLQKSSYNSPLHF.

The CDR3 nucleotides read TGCAGCGTGGGGGGGACACTTTCCTACGAGCAGTACTTC. This translates into CSVGGTLSYEQYF. This rearrangement joins TRBV29-1 to TRBJ2-7, with D perhaps matching TRBD2 (7 bases). Trimming stripped 6 bases from V and 1 base from J, with 13 bases between. CDR1 is SQVTM and CDR2 is ANQGSEA in the germline V gene. The CDR3 is 13 amino acids.

CDR3: CASSEVVGGSTAFF. CDR3 nucleotides: TGTGCCAGCAGTGAGGTAGTGGGGGGATCGACAGCTTTCTTT. The chain uses TRBV2 and TRBJ1-1, with D possibly matching TRBD1 (5 bases). Trimming cost V 3 bases and J 10 bases, with 18 bases left between them. CDR1 is SNHLY and CDR2 is FYNNEI in the germline V gene. The CDR3 extends over 14 amino acids.

The CDR3 sequence is CASRTGTGSSYEQYF. Here the CDR3 DNA reads TGTGCCAGCAGAACCGGGACAGGGAGCTCCTACGAGCAGTACTTC. The chain uses TRBV6-5 and TRBJ2-7, with 9 bases fitting TRBD1. Germline V gene lookup returns CDR1 MNHEY and CDR2 SVGAGI. The CDR3 covers 15 residues. Losses at the gene ends were 6 bases for V and 0 bases for J; bases not matched to a gene: 6.